One sample yielded the 18 T cell receptor beta chains listed below, sequenced in a study of T-cell memory formation after mild COVID-19. TCRdb recomputed calls from the 5' RACE reads with MiXCR, one row per CDR3 protein. The sample has under 450,000 distinct CDR3 sequences; 20% to 25% are singletons. The sequenced material came from PBMCs or a T cell subset sorted from them (not recorded which). The receptors here all came from a man aged 18 to 29 who had mild COVID-19 (a few samples of this study predate the infection). Cell type and time point are not known.

This clonotype showed up just a few times. This sequence joins TRBV23-1 and TRBJ2-7; 7 positions agree with TRBD1. Being an ORF, TRBV23-1 has a function that is uncertain. This CDR3 spans 14 amino acids. Losses at the gene ends were 6 bases for V and 4 bases for J; bases not matched to a gene: 9. This chain's CDR3 is CASRNTGDQYEQYV. CDR3 nucleotides: TGCGCCAGCAGGAACACAGGGGATCAGTACGAGCAGTACGTC.

This clonotype was seen a single time. The rearrangement joins TRBV5-1 to TRBJ2-1; maybe TRBD1 (5 bases). This CDR3 region has 16 residues. V lost 1 base and J 0 bases, leaving 11 bases between the germline ends. Germline values: CDR1 SGHRS, CDR2 YFSETQ. The CDR3 bases are TGCGCCAGCAGCTTGACAGGACCAAGCTCCTACAATGAGCAGTTCTTC. This sequence encodes CASSLTGPSSYNEQFF.

The chain employs TRBV6-6 and TRBJ1-2; D is unresolved. Germline V gene sequence: CDR1 MNHNY, CDR2 SVGAGI (reference sequence). This CDR3 has 12 amino acids. V lost 4 bases, J lost 8 bases, and 11 bases lay in between. The CDR3 spells CASSSPLLGYTF. The CDR3, as DNA: TGTGCCAGCAGTTCCCCACTTTTAGGCTACACCTTC.

This clonotype was observed a handful of times. The V and J genes are TRBV6-6 and TRBJ1-5; no definite D call. Germline CDR1 is MNHNY and CDR2 is SVGAGI (reference sequence). The V and J ends lost 2 bases and 5 bases respectively, with 13 bases between them. The CDR3 contains 15 residues. This CDR3 is CASSYGAGRDQPQHF. CDR3 coding DNA: TGTGCCAGCAGTTACGGAGCAGGCCGAGATCAGCCCCAGCATTTT.

J is TRBJ1-5 and V is TRBV7-8; 9 nucleotides align to TRBD1. The length of the CDR3 is 17 residues. Germline values: CDR1 SGHVS, CDR2 FQNEAQ. V lost 5 bases to trimming and J lost 6 bases; unmatched junction nucleotides: 14. The CDR3 DNA is TGTGCCAGCAGCAGCCGGGACAGGGCCCTTTTAGGTCAGCCCCAGCATTTT. Protein product: CASSSRDRALLGQPQHF. Filled out from reference TRBV7-8 and TRBJ1-5, the complete variable domain reads GAGVSQSPRYKVAKRGQDVALRCDPISGHVSLFWYQQALGQGPEFLTYFQNEAQLDKSGLPSDRFFAERPEGSVSTLKIQRTQQEDSAVYLCASSSRDRALLGQPQHFGDGTRLSIL.

The sample holds many counts of this clonotype. The rearrangement uses TRBV7-2 and TRBJ1-2; D is possibly TRBD1 (5 bases). The ends were cut back, 1 base at V and 8 bases at J, with 11 bases in the middle. The CDR3 runs to 13 residues. Germline CDR1 and CDR2: SGHTA and FQGNSA. Here the CDR3 reads CASSLGQGGGYTF. CDR3 DNA sequence: TGTGCCAGCAGCTTAGGGCAGGGCGGAGGCTACACCTTC.

The chain links TRBV6-1 to TRBJ2-7; D gene uncertain. The V gene lost 0 bases and the J gene lost 4 bases, with 16 bases spanning the gap. This CDR3 contains 16 residues. Per germline, CDR1 MNHNS and CDR2 SASEGT. Here the CDR3 DNA reads TGTGCCAGCAGTGAAGCTCCCCCGCCTCTCGGTTACGAGCAGTACTTC. Translation gives CASSEAPPPLGYEQYF.

This clonotype was observed a few times. J is TRBJ2-5 and V is TRBV7-2; TRBD1 or TRBD2 may be the D gene (5 bases each). The CDR3 spans 15 residues. In germline, CDR1 is SGHTA, CDR2 FQGNSA. Trimming stripped 1 base from V and 5 bases from J, with 14 bases between. The CDR3 nucleotides read TGTGCCAGCAGCTTAGTTCGGGTGGGGGACGAGACCCAGTACTTC. Its protein is CASSLVRVGDETQYF.

This chain connects TRBV10-3 to TRBJ2-7; D ambiguous. The CDR3 contains 11 residues. Germline CDR1 and CDR2: ENHRY and SYGVKD. V was trimmed by 3 bases and J by 5 bases, leaving 5 bases between them. In DNA, the CDR3 is TGTGCCATCAGTGATAACCACGAGCAGTACGTC. Protein: CAISDNHEQYV.

This clonotype was detected a few times. The chain uses TRBV10-3 and TRBJ1-6, with TRBD1 matching 9 bases. The germline V gene has CDR1 ENHRY and CDR2 SYGVKD. The CDR3 loop spans 14 amino acids. After removal of 6 bases from V and 11 bases from J, the junction contained 8 bases not matched to a gene. The CDR3 here is CAIRGGTGTAPLHF. CDR3 DNA sequence: TGTGCCATCAGAGGGGGGACAGGGACTGCACCCCTCCACTTT.

This clonotype was detected a few times. V usage is TRBV7-9 and J usage is TRBJ1-6; a weak D match, TRBD1 (5 bases). The V end was cut by 0 bases, the J end by 15 bases, with 15 bases between. The CDR3 contains 14 residues. Looked up from germline, CDR1 is SEHNR and CDR2 is FQNEAQ (reference sequence). The chain's CDR3 is CASSLAVGVPHLHF. CDR3 in DNA: TGTGCCAGCAGCTTAGCAGTGGGGGTCCCTCACCTCCACTTT.

In this sample, this clonotype turned up a few times. The chain carries TRBV5-1 and TRBJ1-1; 9 nucleotides match TRBD1. Germline V gene lookup returns CDR1 SGHRS and CDR2 YFSETQ. V was pared by 5 bases and J by 1 base, with 9 bases of the junction left unmatched. The CDR3 runs 16 residues. The CDR3, as DNA: TGCGCCAGCAGGGCCGGGACAGGGTGGGAGAACACTGAAGCTTTCTTT. Translated, it gives CASRAGTGWENTEAFF.

This clonotype has just a few counts. This chain connects TRBV7-8 to TRBJ1-2, with a tentative D call TRBD1 (5 bases). The CDR3 runs 13 residues. Trimming removed 4 bases at V and 7 bases at J, with 13 bases between. Germline CDR1 is SGHVS and CDR2 is FQNEAQ. CDR3 DNA: TGTGCCAGCAGCTACCCGGACGGGGCTGGCTACACCTTC. It specifies CASSYPDGAGYTF.

The chain carries TRBV7-9 and TRBJ2-1, with TRBD2 identical over 11 bases. Trimming removed 2 bases from V and 3 bases from J; junction bases left unmatched: 9. CDR1 SEHNR and CDR2 FQNEAQ come from the germline V gene (reference sequence). The CDR3 covers 18 residues. The CDR3 loop reads CASSLTGSSGGNYNEQFF. The CDR3 coding sequence is TGTGCCAGCAGCTTAACGGGGTCTAGCGGGGGGAACTACAATGAGCAGTTCTTC.

J is TRBJ2-3 and V is TRBV10-1; D is uncertain. The CDR3 spans 13 residues. Germline-derived CDR1 and CDR2 are WNHNN and SYGVQD (reference sequence). The V and J ends lost 4 bases and 3 bases respectively, with 8 bases between them. CDR3 residues: CASSAVLTDTQYF. The DNA of the CDR3 is TGCGCCAGCAGTGCTGTATTGACAGATACGCAGTATTTT.

The chain uses TRBV11-2 and TRBJ2-2, with D tentatively TRBD2 (6 bases). V lost 5 bases and J lost 6, with 13 bases in between. The CDR3 length is 14 residues. CDR1 is SGHAT and CDR2 is FQNNGV in the germline V gene. CDR3 in DNA: TGTGCCAGCAGCCCCCACTTAGCGGCCGGGGAGCTGTTTTTT. Amino acids: CASSPHLAAGELFF.

This clonotype is a singleton in its sample. This chain joins TRBV18 and TRBJ1-1; D gene uncertain. Germline values: CDR1 KGHSH, CDR2 LQKENI. The CDR3 loop spans 14 amino acids. Trimming took off 3 bases at V and 11 bases at J, with 19 bases between the two ends. CDR3 amino acids: CASSPQRSRVEAFF. CDR3 bases: TGTGCCAGCTCACCCCAGAGAAGTAGGGTTGAGGCTTTCTTT.

This clonotype was counted a few times. The chain employs TRBV7-2 and TRBJ2-3; no reliable D call. The CDR3 is made up of 16 amino acids. CDR1 and CDR2 from the germline V gene are SGHTA and FQGNSA. V was cut by 2 bases and J by 0 bases, with 12 bases left in between. Here the CDR3 reads CASSLLGLTSTDTQYF. In DNA form, the CDR3 reads TGTGCCAGCAGCTTATTAGGGCTTACTAGCACAGATACGCAGTATTTT. Using reference TRBV7-2 and TRBJ2-3 for the parts outside the CDR3, the full variable domain is GAGVSQSPSNKVTEKGKDVELRCDPISGHTALYWYRQSLGQGLEFLIYFQGNSAPDKSGLPSDRFSAERTGGSVSTLTIQRTQQEDSAVYLCASSLLGLTSTDTQYFGPGTRLTVL.